The 26 T cell receptor beta chains given below trace back to one sample, sequenced in a study of cytomegalovirus exposure and HLA in healthy donors. PCR employed 60 Vbeta and 13 Jbeta primers. Some clones are missing from TCRdb's copy, which holds only in-frame ones; the method was immunoSEQ multiplex PCR. The sample has 100,000 to 150,000 clones. The sequenced sample consisted of PBMCs. These receptors all stem from a woman aged 40 to 50 in good health and CMV-seropositive.

The J gene is TRBJ2-7, the V gene TRBV9, with TRBD2 matching 10 bases. Germline CDR1 SGDLS, CDR2 YYNGEE. The CDR3 extends over 13 amino acids. J gave up 4 bases and V 3 bases, and 1 base lay outside the gene matches. DNA of the CDR3: TGTGCCAGCAGCGGAGCGGGAGGGTACGAGCAGTACTTC. Translated: CASSGAGGYEQYF.

This rearrangement joins TRBV5-1 to TRBJ2-3; TRBD2 agrees at 10 bases. The CDR3 has 16 residues. Germline CDR1 and CDR2: SGHRS and YFSETQ. Trimming cost V 4 bases and J 1 base; bases outside gene matches: 6. The CDR3, as DNA: TGCGCCAGCAGCCCCCCTAGCGGGGGACGCACAGATACGCAGTATTTT. Its protein is CASSPPSGGRTDTQYF. Full variable domain (missing parts from reference TRBV5-1 and TRBJ2-3): KAGVTQTPRYLIKTRGQQVTLSCSPISGHRSVSWYQQTPGQGLQFLFEYFSETQRNKGNFPGRFSGRQFSNSRSEMNVSTLELGDSALYLCASSPPSGGRTDTQYFGPGTRLTVL.

The chain carries TRBV4-1 and TRBJ2-1; 7 bases fit TRBD1. The CDR3 consists of 16 residues. Trimming at V came to 8 bases and at J to 2 bases, leaving 12 bases not matched to a gene. Germline CDR1 MGHRA, CDR2 YSYEKL. CDR3 bases: TGCGCCAGCGGCGCGATCGACAGGGTACCCTACAATGAGCAGTTCTTC. Its protein is CASGAIDRVPYNEQFF.

The gene calls are TRBV4-2 and TRBJ2-7; TRBD1 aligns across 7 bases. Losses at the gene ends were 4 bases for V and 5 bases for J; bases not matched to a gene: 14. Per the germline V gene, CDR1 is LGHNA and CDR2 is YNFKEQ. CDR3 length: 16 amino acids. The CDR3 sequence: CASSPSVDRSVNEQYF. DNA for the CDR3: TGTGCCAGCAGCCCGTCGGTGGACAGGTCGGTGAACGAGCAGTACTTC.

This chain links TRBV4-2 with TRBJ1-3; 9 positions match TRBD1. From germline, CDR1 is LGHNA and CDR2 YNFKEQ. The CDR3 totals 17 residues. With 0 bases clipped from V and 4 bases from J, the junction kept 7 bases outside the gene matches. CDR3 protein: CASSQDRPGTGGNTIYF. The CDR3, as DNA: TGTGCCAGCAGCCAAGATCGGCCCGGGACAGGGGGAAACACCATATATTTT.

This chain's CDR3 is CSDREANYGYTF. In DNA, the CDR3 is TGCAGCGACAGGGAAGCTAACTATGGCTACACCTTC. This chain uses TRBV29-1 with TRBJ1-2; possible D gene TRBD1, 6 bases. The CDR3 consists of 12 residues. V dropped 7 bases and J dropped 0 bases, with 9 bases sitting between them. Germline V gene lookup returns CDR1 SQVTM and CDR2 ANQGSEA.

This chain joins TRBV9 and TRBJ2-7; 7 bases fit TRBD1. V lost 3 bases and J lost 0; bases outside the gene matches: 6. Germline lookup yields CDR1 SGDLS and CDR2 YYNGEE. The CDR3 runs 15 residues. The CDR3 reads CASSGPDRPSYEQYF. The CDR3 nucleotides are TGTGCCAGCAGCGGGCCGGACAGGCCCTCCTACGAGCAGTACTTC. The full variable domain, completed using reference TRBV9 and TRBJ2-7, is DSGVTQTPKHLITATGQRVTLRCSPRSGDLSVYWYQQSLDQGLQFLIQYYNGEERAKGNILERFSAQQFPDLHSELNLSSLELGDSALYFCASSGPDRPSYEQYFGPGTRLTVT.

The V gene is TRBV6-6, the J gene TRBJ1-5; D remains ambiguous. This CDR3 region has 12 residues. The V end was cut by 2 bases, the J end by 6 bases, with 5 bases between. Germline lookup yields CDR1 MNHNY and CDR2 SVGAGI (reference sequence). This chain's CDR3 is CASSYAGQPQHF. CDR3 sequence (DNA): TGTGCCAGCAGTTACGCAGGTCAGCCCCAGCATTTT.

The rearrangement joins TRBV5-1 to TRBJ2-3; D may be TRBD2 (5 bases). The ends were cut back, 0 bases at V and 2 bases at J, with 7 bases in the middle. The V gene's germline CDR1 is SGHRS and CDR2 YFSETQ. CDR3 length: 14 amino acids. CDR3: CASSLAGITDTQYF. In nucleotides, the CDR3 is TGCGCCAGCAGCTTGGCGGGGATCACAGATACGCAGTATTTT.

V is TRBV4-2 and J is TRBJ1-2; 9 nucleotides line up with TRBD1. In germline, CDR1 is LGHNA, CDR2 YNFKEQ. J lost 4 bases, V lost 0 bases, and 6 bases had no gene match. The CDR3 length is 16 residues. CDR3 coding DNA: TGTGCCAGCAGCCAAGATAGAGGGGACAGGGTCTATGGCTACACCTTC. The encoded protein is CASSQDRGDRVYGYTF.

The rearrangement uses TRBV19 and TRBJ2-5, with 8 bases that match TRBD1. After removal of 5 bases from V and 1 base from J, the junction contained 6 bases not matched to a gene. This CDR3 has 15 residues. CDR1 is LNHDA and CDR2 is SQIVND in the germline V gene (reference sequence). This CDR3 is CASSAGQGPQETQYF. CDR3 nucleotides: TGTGCCAGTAGTGCCGGACAGGGACCCCAAGAGACCCAGTACTTC.

The rearrangement links TRBV4-3 to TRBJ2-7; D might be TRBD2 (6 bases). CDR3 size: 15 residues. Between the trimmed V and J ends, which lost 1 base and 0 bases, there was a span of 10 bases. Germline lookup yields CDR1 LGHNA and CDR2 YSLEER. The CDR3 DNA reads as TGCGCCAGCAGCCAAGTAGCGGCAAGCTCCTACGAGCAGTACTTC. This codes for CASSQVAASSYEQYF.

The chain uses TRBV9 and TRBJ1-4; 7 bases map to TRBD1. The V and J ends lost 1 base and 0 bases, in that order; junction bases with no gene match: 0. CDR3 length: 15 amino acids. Looked up from germline, CDR1 is SGDLS and CDR2 is YYNGEE. The CDR3 reads CASSVQGATNEKLFF. Here the CDR3 DNA reads TGTGCCAGCAGCGTACAGGGGGCAACTAATGAAAAACTGTTTTTT.

This chain links TRBV5-1 with TRBJ2-3; TRBD2 matches at 7 bases. CDR3 length: 16 amino acids. The junction had 7 bases not matched to a gene; V was cut back by 0 bases and J by 3 bases. CDR1 and CDR2 from the germline V gene are SGHRS and YFSETQ. The CDR3 coding sequence is TGCGCCAGCAGCTTGGTTTTAGCGGGTATGACAGATACGCAGTATTTT. It specifies CASSLVLAGMTDTQYF.

The rearrangement uses TRBV7-9 and TRBJ2-7; D might be TRBD1 (5 bases). The CDR3 sequence is 12 residues long. V lost 4 bases and J lost 7, with 11 bases in between. Germline CDR1 is SEHNR and CDR2 is FQNEAQ (reference sequence). This CDR3 reads CASSSPKGEQYF. The CDR3 bases are TGTGCCAGCAGCTCACCGAAGGGGGAGCAGTACTTC.

The V and J genes are TRBV11-2 and TRBJ2-5; 8 nucleotides align to TRBD2. Per the germline V gene, CDR1 is SGHAT and CDR2 is FQNNGV. This CDR3 has 19 residues. Germline trimming cut 1 base from V and 2 bases from J; bases unmatched to any gene: 15. The CDR3 bases are TGTGCCAGCAGCTTAGTAAAGTTAGCGGGACCGAATCGGCAAGAGACCCAGTACTTC. This gives the protein CASSLVKLAGPNRQETQYF.

J is TRBJ1-2 and V is TRBV10-3, with D maybe TRBD1 (5 bases). This CDR3 comprises 11 residues. Germline V gene sequence: CDR1 ENHRY, CDR2 SYGVKD. Trimming stripped 4 bases from V and 8 bases from J, with 8 bases between. The CDR3 region has the DNA TGTGCCATCAGTGGTTCAGGGGGCTACACCTTC. It encodes CAISGSGGYTF.

The rearrangement joins TRBV9 to TRBJ2-3; D gene ambiguous. Trimming removed 4 bases at V and 1 base at J, with 22 bases between. The CDR3 is 18 amino acids. CDR1 and CDR2 (germline): SGDLS, YYNGEE. The CDR3 loop reads CASSLRGSSPRRTDTQYF. Here the CDR3 DNA reads TGTGCCAGCAGCCTCCGAGGAAGCTCTCCGAGGCGCACAGATACGCAGTATTTT.

The rearrangement links TRBV29-1 to TRBJ2-7; perhaps TRBD2 as D (6 bases). V lost 6 bases, J lost 4 bases, and 16 bases lay in between. Germline V gene data show CDR1 as SQVTM and CDR2 as ANQGSEA. The CDR3 covers 13 residues. This CDR3 is CSVASGLRYEQYF. The CDR3 coding sequence is TGCAGCGTCGCATCGGGACTCAGATACGAGCAGTACTTC.

The chain links TRBV19 to TRBJ1-1, with D possibly matching TRBD1 (6 bases). The CDR3 sequence is 12 residues long. Trimming left V 3 bases short and J 7 bases short, with 9 bases between. Germline-derived CDR1 and CDR2 are LNHDA and SQIVND (reference sequence). CDR3 coding DNA: TGTGCCAGTAGTATCGGACAGATTGAAGCTTTCTTT. It codes for CASSIGQIEAFF.

The chain carries TRBV28 and TRBJ1-5; D possibly corresponds to TRBD1 (6 bases). V lost 8 bases, J lost 6 bases, and 26 bases lay in between. The CDR3 spans 17 residues. Germline CDR1 and CDR2: MDHEN and SYDVKM. CDR3 coding DNA: TGTGCCAGCGGGTCCCACAGGGATAGGATTCGCGGTCAGCCCCAGCATTTT. Translated, it gives CASGSHRDRIRGQPQHF.

This chain joins TRBV4-3 and TRBJ2-7, with 10 bases identical to TRBD2. Looked up from germline, CDR1 is LGHNA and CDR2 is YSLEER. The CDR3 extends over 15 amino acids. The J segment lost 1 base and the V segment lost 3 bases, leaving 3 bases of the junction unmatched. In DNA form, the CDR3 reads TGCGCCAGCAGCCAGGGACTAGCGAGATCCTACGAGCAGTACTTC. Encoded protein: CASSQGLARSYEQYF.

This chain uses TRBV27 with TRBJ2-5; 11 bases agree with TRBD2. The ends lost 5 bases at V and 2 bases at J; junction bases unmatched: 16. The germline CDR1 and CDR2 sequences are MNHEY and SMNVEV (reference sequence). This CDR3 spans 19 amino acids. For the CDR3, the DNA is TGTGCCAGCAGTCCAAAACTAGCGGGAGTAATTGGGCGGCAAGAGACCCAGTACTTC. Translated: CASSPKLAGVIGRQETQYF.

The chain joins TRBV7-8 to TRBJ2-5; D might be TRBD1 (5 bases). The CDR3 consists of 13 residues. Per the germline V gene, CDR1 is SGHVS and CDR2 is FQNEAQ. V gave up 3 bases and J gave up 1 base, with 6 bases separating them. As DNA, the CDR3 is TGTGCCAGCAGCTTGGACATCCAAGAGACCCAGTACTTC. This translates into CASSLDIQETQYF.

CDR3 coding DNA: TGTGCCAGCAGCCCTAGAGCGGGGTACGAGCAGTACTTC. Its translation: CASSPRAGYEQYF. V usage is TRBV4-2 and J usage is TRBJ2-7; 7 bases agree with TRBD2. The ends lost 4 bases at V and 4 bases at J; junction bases unmatched: 4. This CDR3 is 13 amino acids long. Germline V gene lookup returns CDR1 LGHNA and CDR2 YNFKEQ.

The chain employs TRBV7-2 and TRBJ2-2; D is unclear. This CDR3 region has 14 residues. V gave up 0 bases and J gave up 6 bases, with 8 bases separating them. CDR1 SGHTA and CDR2 FQGNSA come from the germline V gene. The DNA of the CDR3 is TGTGCCAGCAGCTTAGCCCGGGTTCCCGGGGAGCTGTTTTTT. This encodes CASSLARVPGELFF.